Listed below are T cell receptor beta chains from one sample, sequenced in a study of blood T cell repertoires in COVID-19. The protocol was immunoSEQ multiplex PCR, while the TCRdb copy is restricted to in-frame clones and leaves out a portion. This sample carries 400,000 or so clones, around 89% of them seen once, and the ten largest clones take about 1.1%. Sequences were obtained from PBMCs or T cells enriched from blood (not recorded which). The receptor set was obtained from a man aged 25 to 40 who had recovered from COVID-19. The CDR3 runs from the conserved cysteine through the conserved F or W. Fields, in order: V gene, clone size, D gene, J gene, CDR3 protein, CDR3 DNA. D genes are given only for firm matches. Some rows mark clone size as missing; the rest say once, few, many or name a class of expanded clone.

v_gene: TRBV5-1; abundance: -; d_gene: -; j_gene: TRBJ2-5; CDR3aa: CASSLEVGGETQYF; CDR3nt: TGCGCCAGCAGCTTGGAAGTCGGAGGGGAGACCCAGTACTTC
v_gene: TRBV3-1/TRBV3-2; abundance: once; d_gene: -; j_gene: TRBJ2-7; CDR3aa: CASSQAEALEQYF; CDR3nt: TGTGCCAGCAGCCAAGCCGAGGCCCTCGAGCAGTACTTC
v_gene: TRBV5-1; abundance: -; d_gene: TRBD2; j_gene: TRBJ2-5; CDR3aa: CASRFSGEETQYF; CDR3nt: TGCGCCAGCAGATTCAGCGGGGAAGAGACCCAGTACTTC
v_gene: TRBV5-1; abundance: -; d_gene: TRBD1; j_gene: TRBJ2-1; CDR3aa: CASSLDTGDNEQFF; CDR3nt: TGCGCCAGCAGCTTGGATACAGGGGACAATGAGCAGTTCTTC
v_gene: TRBV5-4; abundance: -; d_gene: -; j_gene: TRBJ1-1; CDR3aa: CASSLVGQGPFF; CDR3nt: TGTGCCAGCAGCCTCGTCGGGCAGGGGCCTTTCTTT
v_gene: TRBV6-5; abundance: -; d_gene: TRBD1; j_gene: TRBJ1-5; CDR3aa: CASSSAYRGRHQPQHF; CDR3nt: TGTGCCAGCAGTTCCGCCTACAGGGGGCGGCATCAGCCCCAGCATTTT
v_gene: TRBV7-9; abundance: few; d_gene: TRBD2; j_gene: TRBJ2-1; CDR3aa: CASSPQRGVYNEQFF; CDR3nt: TGTGCCAGCAGCCCTCAGCGGGGGGTCTACAATGAGCAGTTCTTC
v_gene: TRBV5-1; abundance: -; d_gene: -; j_gene: TRBJ2-6; CDR3aa: CASSLGAGANVLTF; CDR3nt: TGCGCCAGCAGCTTGGGGGCCGGGGCCAACGTCCTGACTTTC
v_gene: TRBV28; abundance: -; d_gene: -; j_gene: TRBJ2-7; CDR3aa: CASSLTLGHHSYEQYF; CDR3nt: TGTGCCAGCAGTTTAACCCTCGGACATCATTCCTACGAGCAGTACTTC
v_gene: TRBV24-1; abundance: -; d_gene: -; j_gene: TRBJ1-4; CDR3aa: CATSDLRQPKGEKLFF; CDR3nt: TGTGCCACCAGTGATTTACGGCAACCCAAGGGGGAAAAACTGTTTTTT
v_gene: TRBV10-2; abundance: -; d_gene: TRBD2; j_gene: TRBJ2-5; CDR3aa: CASSPEGRLADTQETQYF; CDR3nt: TGCGCCAGCAGTCCGGAGGGCCGACTAGCGGACACCCAAGAGACCCAGTACTTC
v_gene: TRBV5-6; abundance: -; d_gene: -; j_gene: TRBJ2-7; CDR3aa: CASSAGGAPYEQYF; CDR3nt: TGTGCCAGCAGCGCTGGGGGGGCTCCCTACGAGCAGTACTTC
v_gene: TRBV29-1; abundance: -; d_gene: TRBD1; j_gene: TRBJ1-5; CDR3aa: CSVGQGAGQPQHF; CDR3nt: TGCAGCGTGGGACAGGGGGCTGGTCAGCCCCAGCATTTT
v_gene: TRBV5-1; abundance: -; d_gene: -; j_gene: TRBJ1-1; CDR3aa: CASSYEGGAEAFF; CDR3nt: TGCGCCAGCAGTTACGAAGGGGGGGCTGAAGCTTTCTTT
v_gene: TRBV10-3; abundance: -; d_gene: -; j_gene: TRBJ1-6; CDR3aa: CAISETDSYSPLHF; CDR3nt: TGTGCCATCAGTGAGACAGACAGTTATTCACCCCTCCACTTT
v_gene: TRBV5-6; abundance: -; d_gene: TRBD2; j_gene: TRBJ2-5; CDR3aa: CASGTRGLGETQYF; CDR3nt: TGTGCCAGCGGGACTAGGGGACTCGGAGAGACCCAGTACTTC
v_gene: TRBV6-6; abundance: few; d_gene: -; j_gene: TRBJ1-5; CDR3aa: CASGKGVSNQPQHF; CDR3nt: TGTGCCAGCGGAAAAGGGGTGAGCAATCAGCCCCAGCATTTT
v_gene: TRBV28; abundance: -; d_gene: TRBD2; j_gene: TRBJ2-7; CDR3aa: CASSQAGGYEQYF; CDR3nt: TGTGCCAGCAGCCAAGCGGGAGGCTACGAGCAGTACTTC
v_gene: TRBV10-3; abundance: -; d_gene: -; j_gene: TRBJ1-5; CDR3aa: CAIEGDLRRGQPQHF; CDR3nt: TGTGCCATCGAAGGGGACCTGCGGCGGGGTCAGCCCCAGCATTTT
v_gene: TRBV4-1; abundance: -; d_gene: -; j_gene: TRBJ2-2; CDR3aa: CASSQDGRGYYTGELFF; CDR3nt: TGCGCCAGCAGCCAAGATGGCAGGGGATATTACACCGGGGAGCTGTTTTTT
v_gene: TRBV14; abundance: -; d_gene: TRBD2; j_gene: TRBJ2-1; CDR3aa: CASSQAGGSGNEQFF; CDR3nt: TGTGCCAGCAGCCAAGCGGGAGGGTCGGGGAATGAGCAGTTCTTC
v_gene: TRBV18; abundance: once; d_gene: -; j_gene: TRBJ2-7; CDR3aa: CASSPSARPYEQYF; CDR3nt: TGTGCCAGCTCACCGTCAGCGAGACCCTACGAGCAGTACTTC
v_gene: TRBV29-1; abundance: once; d_gene: -; j_gene: TRBJ2-1; CDR3aa: CSVVPGVGDFLDEQFF; CDR3nt: TGCAGCGTCGTACCGGGAGTGGGGGATTTTTTGGATGAGCAGTTCTTC
v_gene: TRBV5-1; abundance: -; d_gene: -; j_gene: TRBJ1-3; CDR3aa: CASSSTQGLGNTIYF; CDR3nt: TGCGCCAGCAGCTCGACACAGGGTTTGGGAAACACCATATATTTT
v_gene: TRBV7-9; abundance: -; d_gene: -; j_gene: TRBJ2-7; CDR3aa: CASSLDSHEQYF; CDR3nt: TGTGCCAGCAGCTTAGACAGCCACGAGCAGTACTTC
v_gene: TRBV3-1/TRBV3-2; abundance: -; d_gene: -; j_gene: TRBJ1-6; CDR3aa: CASSQEGLRSLGNSPLHF; CDR3nt: TGTGCCAGCAGCCAAGAGGGTTTAAGGAGCCTTGGTAATTCACCCCTCCACTTT
v_gene: TRBV7-2; abundance: -; d_gene: -; j_gene: TRBJ1-2; CDR3aa: CASSSPGTDAYGYTF; CDR3nt: TGTGCCAGCAGCTCCCCCGGGACTGACGCGTATGGCTACACCTTC
v_gene: TRBV5-8; abundance: -; d_gene: -; j_gene: TRBJ1-3; CDR3aa: CASSVGLGNTIYF; CDR3nt: TGTGCCAGCAGCGTCGGACTTGGAAACACCATATATTTT
v_gene: TRBV28; abundance: once; d_gene: -; j_gene: TRBJ2-7; CDR3aa: CASRKDRESSYEQYF; CDR3nt: TGTGCCAGCAGAAAAGACCGGGAGAGCTCCTACGAGCAGTACTTC
v_gene: TRBV3-1/TRBV3-2; abundance: -; d_gene: -; j_gene: TRBJ2-2; CDR3aa: CASSPLGRNTGELFF; CDR3nt: TGTGCCAGCAGTCCTTTAGGGAGAAACACCGGGGAGCTGTTTTTT
v_gene: TRBV5-1; abundance: -; d_gene: -; j_gene: TRBJ2-1; CDR3aa: CASSYDRNQYNEQFF; CDR3nt: TGCGCCAGCAGCTACGACAGAAATCAATACAATGAGCAGTTCTTC
v_gene: TRBV28; abundance: -; d_gene: -; j_gene: TRBJ2-7; CDR3aa: CASSLQGESYEQYF; CDR3nt: TGTGCCAGCAGTTTACAGGGTGAATCCTACGAGCAGTACTTC
v_gene: TRBV11-2; abundance: -; d_gene: TRBD1; j_gene: TRBJ2-5; CDR3aa: CASRLTGEETQYF; CDR3nt: TGTGCCAGCAGGCTGACAGGGGAAGAGACCCAGTACTTC
v_gene: TRBV28; abundance: -; d_gene: -; j_gene: TRBJ1-1; CDR3aa: CASSSLGNRGTEAFF; CDR3nt: TGTGCCAGCAGCTCCCTAGGGAATAGGGGCACTGAAGCTTTCTTT
v_gene: TRBV5-6; abundance: -; d_gene: TRBD1; j_gene: TRBJ2-4; CDR3aa: CASSRQGINIQYF; CDR3nt: TGTGCCAGCAGCCGACAGGGTATAAACATTCAGTACTTC
v_gene: TRBV30; abundance: -; d_gene: -; j_gene: TRBJ2-3; CDR3aa: CAWSVGGITDTQYF; CDR3nt: TGTGCCTGGAGTGTTGGCGGAATCACAGATACGCAGTATTTT
v_gene: TRBV19; abundance: -; d_gene: -; j_gene: TRBJ2-3; CDR3aa: CASSRKRSGTDTQYF; CDR3nt: TGTGCCAGTTCAAGGAAGCGGTCCGGCACAGATACGCAGTATTTT
v_gene: TRBV5-4; abundance: -; d_gene: -; j_gene: TRBJ2-7; CDR3aa: CASSLGGHQSYEQYF; CDR3nt: TGTGCCAGCAGCTTGGGGGGGCACCAGTCCTACGAGCAGTACTTC
v_gene: TRBV3-1/TRBV3-2; abundance: -; d_gene: TRBD1; j_gene: TRBJ2-2; CDR3aa: CASSSTGGITGELFF; CDR3nt: TGTGCCAGCAGCTCAACAGGGGGCATAACCGGGGAGCTGTTTTTT
v_gene: TRBV7-8; abundance: -; d_gene: TRBD2; j_gene: TRBJ2-1; CDR3aa: CASSRRLAVTSYNEQFF; CDR3nt: TGTGCCAGCAGCCGCCGACTAGCGGTTACCTCCTACAATGAGCAGTTCTTC
v_gene: TRBV19; abundance: once; d_gene: -; j_gene: TRBJ1-1; CDR3aa: CASSIGQGVPEAFF; CDR3nt: TGTGCCAGTAGTATAGGCCAAGGGGTCCCTGAAGCTTTCTTT
v_gene: TRBV10-3; abundance: -; d_gene: TRBD1; j_gene: TRBJ1-2; CDR3aa: CAISEQGASYGYTF; CDR3nt: TGTGCCATCAGTGAACAGGGGGCGTCCTATGGCTACACCTTC
v_gene: TRBV30; abundance: -; d_gene: -; j_gene: TRBJ1-3; CDR3aa: CACHRADGNTIYF; CDR3nt: TGTGCCTGCCACAGGGCTGACGGAAACACCATATATTTT
v_gene: TRBV5-1; abundance: -; d_gene: -; j_gene: TRBJ2-3; CDR3aa: CASSLGQDTQYF; CDR3nt: TGCGCCAGCAGCTTGGGGCAAGATACGCAGTATTTT
v_gene: TRBV6-2/TRBV6-3; abundance: few; d_gene: TRBD1; j_gene: TRBJ1-4; CDR3aa: CASSYANRGRDEKLFF; CDR3nt: TGTGCCAGCAGTTACGCCAACAGGGGTCGGGATGAAAAACTGTTTTTT
v_gene: TRBV6-4; abundance: -; d_gene: -; j_gene: TRBJ1-3; CDR3aa: CAIRTRSFGNTIYF; CDR3nt: TGTGCCATCAGGACAAGGTCCTTTGGAAACACCATATATTTT
v_gene: TRBV5-1; abundance: -; d_gene: -; j_gene: TRBJ1-3; CDR3aa: CASSLGTAGNTIYF; CDR3nt: TGCGCCAGCAGCTTGGGGACAGCGGGAAACACCATATATTTT
v_gene: TRBV10-1; abundance: -; d_gene: -; j_gene: TRBJ2-4; CDR3aa: CASGTGDIQYF; CDR3nt: TGCGCCAGCGGGACTGGAGACATTCAGTACTTC
v_gene: TRBV6-5; abundance: -; d_gene: -; j_gene: TRBJ2-5; CDR3aa: CASTPSGQETQYF; CDR3nt: TGTGCCAGCACGCCGTCCGGCCAAGAGACCCAGTACTTC
v_gene: TRBV25-1; abundance: -; d_gene: TRBD1; j_gene: TRBJ1-4; CDR3aa: CASSAHRGEGEKLFF; CDR3nt: TGTGCCAGCAGTGCCCACAGGGGAGAAGGTGAAAAACTGTTTTTT
v_gene: TRBV3-1/TRBV3-2; abundance: -; d_gene: -; j_gene: TRBJ2-2; CDR3aa: CASSQDDLSANTGELFF; CDR3nt: TGTGCCAGCAGCCAAGATGATCTGAGCGCGAACACCGGGGAGCTGTTTTTT
v_gene: TRBV7-9; abundance: -; d_gene: -; j_gene: TRBJ2-1; CDR3aa: CASSPPRYSEQFF; CDR3nt: TGTGCCAGCAGCCCCCCTCGGTATAGTGAGCAGTTCTTC
v_gene: TRBV5-4; abundance: -; d_gene: TRBD1; j_gene: TRBJ2-5; CDR3aa: CASSLPTGGFETQYF; CDR3nt: TGTGCCAGCAGCCTTCCGACAGGGGGCTTTGAGACCCAGTACTTC
v_gene: TRBV5-1; abundance: -; d_gene: -; j_gene: TRBJ2-3; CDR3aa: CASSPFKAQAADTQYF; CDR3nt: TGCGCCAGCAGCCCCTTTAAGGCCCAGGCAGCAGATACGCAGTATTTT
v_gene: TRBV14; abundance: -; d_gene: -; j_gene: TRBJ2-1; CDR3aa: CASSQVRMDEQFF; CDR3nt: TGTGCCAGCAGCCAAGTCAGGATGGATGAGCAGTTCTTC